This passage covers 25 T cell receptor beta chains from one sample sequenced in a study of T cells expressing NK-cell markers. Using the 5' RACE reads, TCRdb records one entry per CDR3 protein without DNA. The sample holds roughly 300,000 distinct CDR3 sequences. What was sequenced was blood T cells: a sorted CD56 or NKG2C T cell subset, CD4+ or CD8+ T cells, or bulk PBMC T cells (not recorded which). Receptors were obtained from a woman aged 18-69 years in good health.

The chain carries TRBV20-1 and TRBJ2-3. The CDR3 loop spans 14 amino acids. Germline V gives CDR1 DFQATT, CDR2 SNEGSKA (reference sequence). CDR3: CSASRQLSTDTQYF.

The CDR3 is CASSVTGNYEQYF. J is TRBJ2-7 and V is TRBV10-2. CDR3 length: 13 amino acids. Germline loops: CDR1 WSHSY, CDR2 SAAADI.

V gene TRBV25-1 combines with J gene TRBJ2-7. Germline-derived CDR1 and CDR2 are MGHDK and SYGVNS. This CDR3 has 12 residues. CDR3 in amino acids: CASSELSKEQYF.

This rearrangement joins TRBV19 to TRBJ1-4; TCRdb outputs TRBD1, but without DNA this stays unchecked. CDR1 and CDR2 from the germline V gene are LNHDA and SQIVND (reference sequence). This CDR3 contains 15 residues. The CDR3 is CASSLRGSSNEKLFF.

CDR3 sequence reads: CASSLELRNTGELFF. This chain links TRBV11-2 with TRBJ2-2. This CDR3 spans 15 amino acids. Germline CDR1 reads SGHAT; CDR2 reads FQNNGV.

The chain carries TRBV4-3 and TRBJ2-3; TCRdb gives TRBD2 as the D gene, but with no DNA this cannot be confirmed. Germline CDR1 LGHNA, CDR2 YSLEER. The CDR3 extends over 19 amino acids. CDR3: CASSQGGLGGGVTTDTQYF.

The chain is built from TRBV5-6 and TRBJ1-2; no DNA is available, so the TRBD1 call from TCRdb remains unchecked. CDR3 length: 19 amino acids. Looked up from germline, CDR1 is SGHDT and CDR2 is YYEEEE. This CDR3 is CASSLQARANGDGIYGYTF.

The chain links TRBV12-3 or TRBV12-4 to TRBJ2-1; the D gene TCRdb calls, TRBD1, cannot be checked with no DNA. The CDR3 has 15 residues. The CDR3 sequence: CASSGDRGSYNEQFF.

The rearrangement joins TRBV28 to TRBJ1-6. The CDR3 spans 15 residues. From germline, CDR1 is MDHEN and CDR2 SYDVKM. The CDR3 region is CASSYSQRYNSPLHF.

This rearrangement joins TRBV6-2 or TRBV6-3 to TRBJ1-1; TCRdb reports TRBD1, a call that lacks DNA to check it against. The CDR3 loop spans 14 amino acids. CDR1 is MNHEY and CDR2 is SVGEGT in the germline V gene. CDR3 loop: CASSQQAGWTEAFF.

The CDR3 region is CASSYFGQGENEQFF. V and J are TRBV6-5 and TRBJ2-1; lacking DNA, the TRBD1 call made by TCRdb goes unchecked. This CDR3 contains 15 residues. Germline CDR1 is MNHEY and CDR2 is SVGAGI.

This chain links TRBV5-1 with TRBJ2-1; TCRdb reports TRBD1, a call that lacks DNA to check it against. This CDR3 is 13 amino acids long. From germline, CDR1 is SGHRS and CDR2 YFSETQ. The CDR3 loop reads CASSPDRRHEQFF.

The chain is built from TRBV10-1 and TRBJ2-3; absent DNA, TCRdb's TRBD2 call cannot be checked. The CDR3 runs 16 residues. From germline, CDR1 is WNHNN and CDR2 SYGVQD (reference sequence). CDR3 region: CASSPRGTASGGTQYF.

V usage is TRBV21-1 and J usage is TRBJ1-5; the D call from TCRdb, TRBD1, cannot be confirmed without DNA. TRBV21-1 constitutes a pseudogene. CDR3 size: 16 residues. The CDR3 loop is CASSKGYRGGNQPQHF.

The chain joins TRBV29-1 to TRBJ2-1; TCRdb calls TRBD1, which cannot be checked without DNA. CDR1 SQVTM and CDR2 ANQGSEA come from the germline V gene. This CDR3 has 15 amino acids. The CDR3: CSVEPPGSVDNEQFF.

This sequence joins TRBV1 and TRBJ2-7; the TRBD1 assignment by TCRdb is unverifiable without DNA. TRBV1 is assigned pseudogene status. The CDR3 runs 18 residues. The CDR3 here is CTSSPRPLLREGTYEQYF.

The CDR3 loop is CASSDPQGGRDYGYTF. This chain joins TRBV6-2 or TRBV6-3 and TRBJ1-2; the D gene TCRdb calls, TRBD1, cannot be checked with no DNA. CDR1 is MNHEY and CDR2 is SVGEGT in the germline V gene. The CDR3 sequence is 16 residues long.

The chain combines TRBV20-1 with TRBJ2-7; TCRdb reports TRBD1, a call that lacks DNA to check it against. CDR1 and CDR2 (germline): DFQATT, SNEGSKA (reference sequence). This CDR3 comprises 12 residues. The CDR3 loop reads CSACPGGYEQYF.

This sequence joins TRBV20-1 and TRBJ1-5. Germline-derived CDR1 and CDR2 are DFQATT and SNEGSKA (reference sequence). The CDR3 loop spans 14 amino acids. The CDR3 region is CSAREPDSNQPQHF.

The chain recombines TRBV20-1 with TRBJ2-6; TCRdb's D call of TRBD2 is untestable without DNA. This CDR3 is built from 16 residues. Per the germline V gene, CDR1 is DFQATT and CDR2 is SNEGSKA (reference sequence). The CDR3 sequence is CSASGGGGSGANVLTF.

V gene TRBV6-6 combines with J gene TRBJ2-1. In germline, CDR1 is MNHNY, CDR2 SVGAGI (reference sequence). There are 12 residues in the CDR3. CDR3 sequence: CASSYQTGQQFF.

The J gene is TRBJ1-1, the V gene TRBV20-1; TCRdb designates TRBD1, a call that cannot be tested without DNA. Germline V gives CDR1 DFQATT, CDR2 SNEGSKA (reference sequence). CDR3 length equals 17 residues. The CDR3 sequence is CSARDPDRGDLTGGAFF.

V gene TRBV12-3 or TRBV12-4 combines with J gene TRBJ1-1; lacking DNA, the TRBD1 call made by TCRdb goes unchecked. The CDR3 runs to 15 residues. CDR3 protein: CASSFWPGGGTEAFF.

The CDR3 here is CATSDSGLGFTGELFF. The chain combines TRBV24-1 with TRBJ2-2; there is no DNA to check the TCRdb D call of TRBD2. Germline loops: CDR1 KGHDR, CDR2 SFDVKD. The CDR3 runs 16 residues.

V and J are TRBV7-9 and TRBJ1-5; as DNA is missing, the TRBD1 call by TCRdb cannot be tested. The CDR3 totals 14 residues. Germline CDR1 reads SEHNR; CDR2 reads FQNEAQ (reference sequence). This CDR3 reads CASSAKQGNQPQHF.